The following is a T cell receptor (beta chain) sequence with its context. Clones were read by immunoSEQ multiplex PCR, and TCRdb kept only the in-frame ones, dropping some. The sample consists of 15,000 or so clones, 80% of them appearing once. The sample is drawn from a study of a mutant IDH1 vaccine in newly diagnosed glioma. In the study overall: Every participant had undergone radiotherapy, temozolomide, or both before, and most underwent both.

CDR1 SGHDT and CDR2 YYEEEE come from the germline V gene. This CDR3 region has 13 residues. The germline V and J ends were trimmed by 2 bases and 3 bases, with 8 bases remaining between them. Documented time point: baseline, week 1 (first vaccination visit). As to treatment: pre-vaccination baseline after standard-of-care therapy. Patients carried new grade 3 or 4 IDH1-mutant astrocytomas lacking nuclear ATRX. The source was PBMCs, collected from a glioma patient treated with radiotherapy, temozolomide or both. This receptor was obtained from a man aged 35-49 years with glioma. The chain combines TRBV5-6 with TRBJ1-2; no firm D call. CDR3 DNA sequence: TGTGCCAGCAGCTTACCGCAGGACTATGGCTACACCTTC. Translation: CASSLPQDYGYTF.